This T cell receptor beta chain was observed in a study of T cells in localized non-small cell lung cancer. Study-wide findings and caveats: A denser population of T cells in blood accompanied longer overall survival. Heterogeneity remains possible, as sequencing covered one tumor region only.

V was clipped by 1 base and J by 4 bases, with 11 bases between them. This CDR3 contains 14 residues. Looked up from germline, CDR1 is SGHRS and CDR2 is YFSETQ. Using immunoSEQ multiplex PCR, the repertoire was profiled, and TCRdb retains in-frame clones only, with some absent. The sample has around 15,000 clones; roughly 86% are singletons. With regard to this clone: What it recognizes is unknown.

This chain links TRBV5-1 with TRBJ1-2; D gene unclear. The starting material was peripheral blood mononuclear cells, obtained before any cancer treatment. The TCR sequence derives from a male donor aged 60 or older with stage II lung adenocarcinoma. In DNA form, the CDR3 reads TGCGCCAGCAGCTTGCTGGAGGGTACCTATGGCTACACCTTC. Translation gives CASSLLEGTYGYTF.